Sequencing of this TCR beta chain was carried out in a study of blood T cells in healthy people across ages. Study-wide points: Estimates of total diversity, which came from one million sequenced T cells, were considered to be underestimates. Naive T cell percentage showed a strong correlation with TCR beta diversity.

Losses at the gene ends were 6 bases for V and 0 bases for J; bases not matched to a gene: 5. In germline, CDR1 is DFQATT, CDR2 SNEGSKA (reference sequence). This CDR3 region has 15 residues. On this clonotype itself: Its target is not known.

It was around 9 milliliters of peripheral blood that were drawn from each donor. Sample-barcoded 5' priming and a J-beta primer mix drove a second PCR of roughly 7 to 11 cycles. Tagging of each cDNA molecule was performed by a template-switch adaptor with 12 random nucleotides. TCRdb processed the 5' RACE reads anew with MiXCR; each CDR3 protein has one entry. The table has hundreds of thousands of distinct CDR3 sequences, approximately 59% seen once. Sequencing used blood. The chain is built from TRBV20-1 and TRBJ2-3, with TRBD2 matching 11 bases. The clonotype was recovered from a man in his fifties or sixties in good health. As DNA, the CDR3 is TGCAGTGCGCCCGGGACTAGCGGTAGCACAGATACGCAGTATTTT. It encodes CSAPGTSGSTDTQYF.